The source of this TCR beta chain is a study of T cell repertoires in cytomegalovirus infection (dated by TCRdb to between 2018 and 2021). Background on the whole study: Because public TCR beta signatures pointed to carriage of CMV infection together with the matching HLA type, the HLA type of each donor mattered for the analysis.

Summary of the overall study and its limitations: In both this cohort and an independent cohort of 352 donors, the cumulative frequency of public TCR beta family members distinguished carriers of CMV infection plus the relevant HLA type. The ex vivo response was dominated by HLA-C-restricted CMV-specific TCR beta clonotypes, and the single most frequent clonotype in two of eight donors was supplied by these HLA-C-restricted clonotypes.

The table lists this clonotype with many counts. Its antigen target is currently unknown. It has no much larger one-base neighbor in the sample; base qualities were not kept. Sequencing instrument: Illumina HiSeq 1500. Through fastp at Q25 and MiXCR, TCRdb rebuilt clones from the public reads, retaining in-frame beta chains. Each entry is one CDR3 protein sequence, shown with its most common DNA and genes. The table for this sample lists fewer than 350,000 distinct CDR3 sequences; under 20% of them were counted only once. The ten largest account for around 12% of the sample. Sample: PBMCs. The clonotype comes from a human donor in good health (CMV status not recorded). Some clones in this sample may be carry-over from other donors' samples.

The CDR3 has the sequence CASSLLLRSSRDRKTEAFF. The DNA is TGTGCCAGCAGCTTATTGCTTCGCTCGTCCCGGGACAGGAAGACTGAAGCTTTCTTT. The V and J segments used are TRBV7-2 and TRBJ1-1; 8 of the junction bases match TRBD1. Counted from cysteine to phenylalanine, this CDR3 has 19 amino acids. The read is trimmed to its CDR3 DNA, 57 bases read in frame from base 1. Sequences SGHTA (CDR1) and FQGNSA (CDR2) are obtained from the germline V gene. Germline trimming amounts to 2 bases on V and 5 bases on J, with 19 as the count of junction bases outside the gene matches.